The present TCR beta chain was sequenced within a study of healthy donors' naive CD4 and CD8 T cells. Across the study: Donors, half of them female, were 20-25, 40-50 or 60-70 years old.

Trimming pared 3 bases from V and 10 bases from J, leaving 10 bases between. Germline loops: CDR1 SGHDT, CDR2 YYEEEE. There are 11 residues in the CDR3. Starting from 500 ng of total RNA, TCR libraries were made with linear amplification. Authors' data handling: 5 healthy donors contributed 78,498 sequenced TCR alpha transcripts. TCRdb reanalysed the reads using MiXCR and keeps one entry per CDR3 protein. The V and J calls, along with clone size, are taken from TCRdb and not from the paper's own processing. Of approximately 200,000 distinct CDR3 sequences listed, around 74% are singletons. Overall study results and limits: Negatively charged CDR3s marked CD8+ lineage; positively charged CDR3s marked CD4+ lineage. Bias from naive T cell homeostatic proliferation was not addressed.

On this clonotype itself: Its specificity is not known.

Specimen: naive CD4+ and CD8+ T cells sorted from blood, pooled from several donors. The V gene is TRBV5-6, the J gene TRBJ1-2; D not resolved. This TCR was recovered from a pool of human donors in good health; the sample pools cells from several healthy donors. The CDR3 reads CASSYGPNYTF. CDR3 nucleotides: TGTGCCAGCAGCTACGGACCTAACTACACCTTC.